Sequencing of this T cell receptor beta chain was carried out in a study of metastatic and nonmetastatic thyroid tumors. Background on the study: Repertoire comparisons spanned blood and tumor or nodule tissue from malignant and benign thyroid patients.

This clone was observed at least ten times. Patients were all untreated before their thyroid surgery. The V end lost 4 bases, the J end lost 3 bases, and 17 bases lay between the germline ends. The V gene's germline CDR1 is KGHSH and CDR2 LQKENI. The CDR3 spans 16 residues. With MiXCR, TCRdb reprocessed the PCR reads. The table shows some 25,000 clones, with 13% occurring only once. The receptor's source is a female donor with papillary thyroid cancer or a benign thyroid nodule (not recorded which). Some clones in this sample may be carry-over from other donors' samples. Sequencing used blood. The V and J genes are TRBV18 and TRBJ2-3; D is undetermined. CDR3 DNA: TGTGCCAGCTCACGGTGGACGCCCCCCCCAACAGATACGCAGTATTTT. It codes for CASSRWTPPPTDTQYF.